These 30 T cell receptor beta chains were all obtained from the same sample, sequenced in a study of blood T cell repertoires in COVID-19. Profiling relied on immunoSEQ multiplex PCR, and the TCRdb table lists in-frame clones only, not all of them. The table records some 230,000 clones, 75% to 85% of them present only once. The sample comprised peripheral blood. The receptors were gathered from a woman in her forties or fifties with acute or convalescent COVID-19.

This clone was seen many times. The V call is TRBV4-3, the J call TRBJ2-7, with D perhaps TRBD1 (6 bases). Trimming removed 0 bases at V and 2 bases at J, with 11 bases between. The CDR3 length is 15 residues. The germline CDR1 and CDR2 sequences are LGHNA and YSLEER. CDR3 sequence: CASSQDRGAPYEQYF. CDR3 DNA: TGCGCCAGCAGCCAAGACAGGGGTGCACCCTACGAGCAGTACTTC.

The chain couples TRBV5-1 to TRBJ2-1; 8 nucleotides line up with TRBD1. The CDR3 contains 13 residues. V shed 5 bases and J 6 bases; nucleotides not matched to a gene: 4. The germline V gene encodes CDR1 SGHRS and CDR2 YFSETQ. The CDR3 is CASRGQGPNEQFF. The CDR3, as DNA: TGCGCCAGCAGAGGACAGGGACCCAATGAGCAGTTCTTC.

The genes are TRBV29-1 and TRBJ1-4, with 8 bases identical to TRBD1. Germline V gene data show CDR1 as SQVTM and CDR2 as ANQGSEA. This CDR3 has 15 amino acids. Trimming at V came to 4 bases and at J to 2 bases, leaving 6 bases not matched to a gene. CDR3 DNA sequence: TGCAGCGTTGGCCGGACAGGGAATACTAATGAAAAACTGTTTTTT. Its protein is CSVGRTGNTNEKLFF.

The J gene is TRBJ1-6, the V gene TRBV2, with a possible D match to TRBD1 (6 bases). Germline V gene data show CDR1 as SNHLY and CDR2 as FYNNEI. This CDR3 spans 13 amino acids. Trimming took off 5 bases at V and 7 bases at J, with 9 bases between the two ends. The CDR3 spells CASSTRGNSPLHF. The DNA of the CDR3 is TGTGCCAGCAGTACAAGGGGGAATTCACCCCTCCACTTT.

The chain carries TRBV5-1 and TRBJ2-1; TRBD2 matches at 9 bases. With 1 base clipped from V and 2 bases from J, the junction kept 7 bases outside the gene matches. CDR1 SGHRS and CDR2 YFSETQ come from the germline V gene. The CDR3 consists of 17 residues. The CDR3 loop is CASSLNGGTSTYNEQFF. CDR3 DNA sequence: TGCGCCAGCAGCTTGAACGGGGGGACTAGCACCTACAATGAGCAGTTCTTC.

The chain has TRBV28 and TRBJ2-7, with TRBD2 as a possible D gene (5 bases). CDR3 size: 18 residues. Germline V gives CDR1 MDHEN, CDR2 SYDVKM. Trimming pared 2 bases from V and 2 bases from J, leaving 22 bases between. DNA of the CDR3: TGTGCCAGCAGTTTAAATTTGCGGGCCATAGGAAGCACCTACGAGCAGTACTTC. Amino acid sequence: CASSLNLRAIGSTYEQYF.

V and J are TRBV7-2 and TRBJ2-1; TRBD2 aligns across 7 bases. Germline V gene data show CDR1 as SGHTA and CDR2 as FQGNSA. The CDR3 sequence is 15 residues long. J lost 10 bases, V lost 0 bases, and 9 bases had no gene match. The CDR3, as DNA: TGTGCCAGCAGCTTAGCCGCTATGGGACTAAAGGAGCAGTTCTTC. This translates into CASSLAAMGLKEQFF.

This clone appeared once. The chain is built from TRBV27 and TRBJ2-1, with D possibly matching TRBD2 (6 bases). Looked up from germline, CDR1 is MNHEY and CDR2 is SMNVEV (reference sequence). Trimming took off 7 bases at V and 5 bases at J, with 21 bases between the two ends. The CDR3 totals 16 residues. CDR3 amino acids: CASTHLSTRGHNEQFF. The CDR3 nucleotides are TGTGCCAGCACCCACCTTTCGACTAGAGGCCACAATGAGCAGTTCTTC.

This clone was observed a few times. The chain recombines TRBV7-9 with TRBJ2-1; TRBD1 matches at 11 bases. This CDR3 is built from 19 residues. The V segment lost 2 bases and the J segment 6 bases; nucleotides outside the gene matches: 15. Germline CDR1 reads SEHNR; CDR2 reads FQNEAQ (reference sequence). CDR3 in amino acids: CASSLRIQYLGTGGNEQFF. The CDR3 DNA is TGTGCCAGCAGCTTAAGAATCCAGTATTTAGGGACAGGGGGCAATGAGCAGTTCTTC. Complete variable domain (other parts from reference TRBV7-9 and TRBJ2-1): DTGVSQNPRHKITKRGQNVTFRCDPISEHNRLYWYRQTLGQGPEFLTYFQNEAQLEKSRLLSDRFSAERPKGSFSTLEIQRTEQGDSAMYLCASSLRIQYLGTGGNEQFFGPGTRLTVL.

The chain uses TRBV30 and TRBJ1-1; maybe TRBD1 (5 bases). V lost 0 bases and J 1 base, leaving 18 bases between the germline ends. Germline V gene lookup returns CDR1 GTSNPN and CDR2 SVGIG (reference sequence). This CDR3 has 17 residues. The CDR3 reads CAWSVRVTAGTNTEAFF. CDR3 nucleotides: TGTGCCTGGAGTGTTCGAGTGACCGCGGGGACGAACACTGAAGCTTTCTTT.

This clone was recorded only once. The chain has TRBV20-1 and TRBJ2-7; 9 bases align to TRBD2. The V segment lost 3 bases and the J segment 6 bases; nucleotides outside the gene matches: 9. The CDR3 has 14 residues. CDR1 and CDR2 (germline): DFQATT, SNEGSKA (reference sequence). CDR3 DNA sequence: TGCAGTGCTAGTGCTTTTAGCGGGGGCTCCGAGCAGTACTTC. Amino acid sequence: CSASAFSGGSEQYF.

The chain links TRBV28 to TRBJ1-2, with 7 bases that match TRBD1. Germline CDR1 reads MDHEN; CDR2 reads SYDVKM. With 4 bases clipped from V and 4 bases from J, the junction kept 3 bases outside the gene matches. CDR3 size: 13 residues. The CDR3 DNA sequence: TGTGCCAGCAGTTCACAGGGGTTCTATGGCTACACCTTC. Amino acids: CASSSQGFYGYTF.

CDR3 in DNA: TGTGCCAGCAGTTTCCCCCGGGACAGGGGGCGCCCTAGTCTCTACAATGAGCAGTTCTTC. This gives the protein CASSFPRDRGRPSLYNEQFF. The chain joins TRBV2 to TRBJ2-1; 12 bases agree with TRBD1. Looked up from germline, CDR1 is SNHLY and CDR2 is FYNNEI. Trimming at V came to 5 bases and at J to 3 bases, leaving 17 bases not matched to a gene. The CDR3 loop spans 20 amino acids.

The V and J genes are TRBV4-1 and TRBJ2-5; D is uncertain. The V gene lost 1 base and the J gene lost 2 bases, with 5 bases spanning the gap. The germline V gene encodes CDR1 MGHRA and CDR2 YSYEKL. The CDR3 consists of 13 residues. The CDR3, as DNA: TGCGCCAGCAGCCAAGTTTTACAAGAGACCCAGTACTTC. Translation: CASSQVLQETQYF.

The chain has TRBV10-3 and TRBJ1-5; tentatively, D is TRBD1 (6 bases). Trimming pared 1 base from V and 4 bases from J, leaving 14 bases between. The CDR3 is 16 amino acids. The V gene's germline CDR1 is ENHRY and CDR2 SYGVKD. The CDR3 is CAISEYRDNPNQPQHF. The CDR3 DNA follows: TGTGCCATCAGTGAGTACCGGGACAATCCGAATCAGCCCCAGCATTTT.

The table lists this clone with a few counts. The chain employs TRBV6-6 and TRBJ1-2; 7 bases fit TRBD1. J lost 3 bases, V lost 2 bases, and 6 bases had no gene match. The germline V gene encodes CDR1 MNHNY and CDR2 SVGAGI (reference sequence). This CDR3 has 15 residues. The chain's CDR3 is CASSYKGGADYGYTF. CDR3 coding DNA: TGTGCCAGCAGTTACAAAGGGGGCGCGGACTATGGCTACACCTTC.

This chain joins TRBV28 and TRBJ1-6; TRBD1 agrees at 7 bases. Trimming cost V 6 bases and J 8 bases; bases outside gene matches: 10. Germline V CDR1 and CDR2: MDHEN, SYDVKM. The CDR3 is made up of 15 amino acids. CDR3 residues: CASSPWGTEDSPLHF. The CDR3 nucleotides read TGTGCCAGCAGCCCGTGGGGGACAGAAGATTCACCCCTCCACTTT.

CDR3 loop: CASSLGLGGRLNEQFF. CDR3 sequence (DNA): TGTGCCAGCAGCTTAGGCCTGGGCGGGAGATTGAATGAGCAGTTCTTC. The chain recombines TRBV13 with TRBJ2-1; 7 bases are shared with TRBD2. The CDR3 consists of 16 residues. V lost 0 bases to trimming and J lost 7 bases; unmatched junction nucleotides: 9. CDR1 is PRHDT, CDR2 FYEKMQ, per germline (reference sequence).

This clone has a handful of counts. The V gene is TRBV12-5, the J gene TRBJ2-2; the D is unclear. CDR1 is LGHNT, CDR2 FRNRAP, per germline. Trimming cost V 1 base and J 7 bases, with 7 bases left between them. The CDR3 spans 13 residues. This chain's CDR3 is CASGLGLSGELFF. CDR3 coding DNA: TGTGCTAGTGGTTTGGGGTTGAGCGGGGAGCTGTTTTTT.

V gene TRBV10-1 combines with J gene TRBJ1-1, with 7 bases lining up with TRBD1. CDR3 length equals 15 residues. Germline trimming cut 5 bases from V and 4 bases from J; bases unmatched to any gene: 10. Germline lookup yields CDR1 WNHNN and CDR2 SYGVQD (reference sequence). CDR3 nucleotides: TGCGCCAGCAGTAATTGGACAGGCCCGGGCACTGAAGCTTTCTTT. Its translation is CASSNWTGPGTEAFF.

This clone was seen a few times. The rearrangement links TRBV7-3 to TRBJ2-7; D may be TRBD1 (5 bases). V dropped 1 base and J dropped 2 bases, with 9 bases sitting between them. The germline V gene encodes CDR1 SGHTA and CDR2 FQGTGA. The CDR3 runs to 14 residues. Here the CDR3 reads CASSLKPGTYEQYF. The CDR3 coding sequence is TGTGCCAGCAGCTTAAAGCCAGGGACCTACGAGCAGTACTTC. The full variable domain, its missing parts supplied by reference TRBV7-3 and TRBJ2-7, is GAGVSQTPSNKVTEKGKYVELRCDPISGHTALYWYRQSLGQGPEFLIYFQGTGAADDSGLPNDRFFAVRPEGSVSTLKIQRTERGDSAVYLCASSLKPGTYEQYFGPGTRLTVT.

The chain joins TRBV4-1 to TRBJ2-1, with D perhaps TRBD2 (6 bases). There are 14 residues in the CDR3. V was pared by 3 bases and J by 3 bases, with 9 bases between. Germline V CDR1 and CDR2: MGHRA, YSYEKL. The CDR3 is CASSQGLIYNEQFF. DNA of the CDR3: TGCGCCAGCAGCCAGGGACTGATCTACAATGAGCAGTTCTTC.

This clone was detected a few times. This chain connects TRBV27 to TRBJ1-5, with D perhaps TRBD1 (5 bases). CDR1 MNHEY and CDR2 SMNVEV come from the germline V gene (reference sequence). The CDR3 covers 14 residues. The germline V and J ends were trimmed by 0 bases and 6 bases, with 9 bases remaining between them. This chain's CDR3 is CASSLSLQGQPQHF. In DNA, the CDR3 is TGTGCCAGCAGTTTATCTCTTCAGGGTCAGCCCCAGCATTTT.

This clone has only a few counts. The J gene is TRBJ2-1, the V gene TRBV4-1; no clear D. This CDR3 contains 12 residues. The V gene's germline CDR1 is MGHRA and CDR2 YSYEKL. Trimming took 0 bases from V and 16 from J, leaving 13 bases between them. As DNA, the CDR3 is TGCGCCAGCAGCCAAGATTCCCCTCGTATCTTCTTC. It encodes CASSQDSPRIFF.

This chain uses TRBV2 with TRBJ1-5; TRBD1 agrees at 7 bases. Germline assignment: CDR1 SNHLY and CDR2 FYNNEI. The CDR3 covers 14 residues. J was trimmed by 5 bases and V by 5 bases; bases with no gene match: 6. Here the CDR3 DNA reads TGTGCCAGCAGTCTACAGGGGTGGGATCAGCCCCAGCATTTT. Amino acid sequence: CASSLQGWDQPQHF.

This rearrangement joins TRBV18 to TRBJ1-5, with D possibly matching TRBD1 (5 bases). The CDR3 is 14 amino acids. Trimming stripped 3 bases from V and 7 bases from J, with 13 bases between. Germline lookup yields CDR1 KGHSH and CDR2 LQKENI. As DNA, the CDR3 is TGTGCCAGCTCACCGCCGCAGGGTACCCAGCCCCAGCATTTT. As protein: CASSPPQGTQPQHF.

The CDR3 reads CASSYRVVEETQYF. CDR3 in DNA: TGTGCCAGCAGCTACAGGGTTGTCGAGGAGACCCAGTACTTC. The rearrangement links TRBV7-8 to TRBJ2-5; a possible D gene is TRBD1 (6 bases). There are 14 residues in the CDR3. The V end was cut by 4 bases, the J end by 5 bases, with 14 bases between. Germline values: CDR1 SGHVS, CDR2 FQNEAQ.

The chain combines TRBV7-2 with TRBJ1-1, with 7 bases identical to TRBD1. V lost 0 bases to trimming and J lost 5 bases; unmatched junction nucleotides: 6. In germline, CDR1 is SGHTA, CDR2 FQGNSA. The CDR3 length is 15 residues. CDR3 sequence: CASSLAARGTTEAFF. DNA for the CDR3: TGTGCCAGCAGCTTAGCGGCCAGGGGGACGACTGAAGCTTTCTTT.

This rearrangement joins TRBV27 to TRBJ1-4, with 7 bases matching TRBD1. J was trimmed by 0 bases and V by 5 bases; bases with no gene match: 6. The CDR3 totals 16 residues. Germline loops: CDR1 MNHEY, CDR2 SMNVEV (reference sequence). The DNA of the CDR3 is TGTGCCAGCAGTCAACCGGGACAGACAACTAATGAAAAACTGTTTTTT. Its protein product is CASSQPGQTTNEKLFF.

The CDR3 here is CASSHPSLAGEWTQYF. The CDR3 DNA is TGTGCCAGCAGTCACCCTAGTCTAGCGGGGGAATGGACGCAGTATTTT. The chain combines TRBV28 with TRBJ2-3, with 10 bases fitting TRBD2. J gave up 9 bases and V 5 bases, and 14 bases lay outside the gene matches. Looked up from germline, CDR1 is MDHEN and CDR2 is SYDVKM. The length of the CDR3 is 16 residues.